Below, one T cell receptor beta chain is given with its context. Authors' data handling: Amplifying reference gene primers gave estimates of nucleated cell counts. Assay used: immunoSEQ multiplex PCR; TCRdb lists only in-frame clones, some missing. For V, J and clone size, that table is used; D and trimming come from the DNA. The repertoire consists of 140,000 to 150,000 clones, with 81% occurring once and the leading ten covering approximately 8.2%. These data belong to a study of blood T cell repertoires in COVID-19. Study at large: Specimens from acute and convalescent COVID-19 originated in the United States, Italy and Spain. PBMCs, B-cell-depleted T cells, or T cells were the source of the cDNA or gDNA that made up the material.

The CDR3 runs 18 residues. Germline lookup yields CDR1 SGHDT and CDR2 YYEEEE. Trimming at V came to 6 bases and at J to 4 bases, leaving 21 bases not matched to a gene. Material: peripheral blood. The sequence came from a human donor in a cohort sampled during active COVID-19. V gene TRBV5-6 combines with J gene TRBJ1-1; the match to TRBD1 covers 7 bases. CDR3 in amino acids: CASKERGQPITRGTEAFF. The CDR3 bases are TGTGCCAGCAAAGAACGGGGACAGCCGATAACCCGGGGCACTGAAGCTTTCTTT.